This TCR beta chain derives from a study of post-analysis software for immune sequencing data (dated by TCRdb to between 2015 and 2016). Concerning the study at large: Recorded disease courses included relapsing-remitting, secondary progressive and progressive-relapsing multiple sclerosis, with some patients lacking subtype annotation. A subset of samples was prepared in parallel using single-end sample barcoding, then pooled and co-amplified after Illumina adapter ligation. The patient repertoires were set against ten to eleven previously published healthy control repertoires from donors whose ages ranged from roughly 6 to 25 years.

Study-level results and caveats: Multiple sclerosis patients had significantly lower normalized Chao1 diversity than controls, a result that suggests substantial peripheral T-cell clonal expansion. The control group was slightly older than the multiple sclerosis patient group. Direct clustering with F measure showed strong co-clustering of samples prepared in the same batch, prompting a batch-effect correction. Roughly 5 TRBV segments, including TRBV5-6, TRBV5-1 and TRBV20-1, were significantly more frequent in patients than controls.

This clonotype showed up just a few times. Its target antigen remains unknown. The input lacks base qualities; no much larger clone sits a single base away. The library was generated by PCR. The reads were generated on an Illumina HiSeq 2500. Unique molecular identifiers were incorporated into TCR beta cDNA libraries to reduce PCR and sequencing biases. About 0.5 million cDNA molecules were obtained for every 1 to 10 million input T cells, so each molecule roughly corresponded to one T cell. The patient libraries were prepared and sequenced with the same protocol used for the earlier healthy control dataset. Within a given batch, samples were prepared together, multiplexed and sequenced on the same HiSeq lane. The original pipeline was this. Raw barcoded reads were processed with MIGEC, discarding single-read molecular identifier groups before consensus assembly and CDR3 extraction. Clonotype tables were post-analysed with VDJtools, and diversity was normalized by down-sampling all datasets to the smallest sample size. Repertoire overlap clustering matched CDR3 amino acid but not nucleotide sequences to correct batch-related cross-sample contamination. TCRdb passed the public sequencing reads through fastp at Q25 and MiXCR, retaining productive beta sequences. CDR3 protein duplicates are merged, each entry listing the most common genes and DNA. TCRdb's processing, not the authors' own work, is the source of the V and J calls. The sample records 750,000 to 950,000 distinct CDR3 sequences, approximately 53% of which are singletons. Approximately 4.3% of the sample lies in the top ten.

TCR beta repertoires were profiled from peripheral blood of 10 to 15 young patients with multiple sclerosis to demonstrate the VDJtools post-analysis software. The multiple sclerosis patients were children and adolescents ranging in age from roughly 6 to 16 years. The V and J ends are trimmed by 1 base and 6 bases, leaving 16 bases between them. CDR1 and CDR2 (SGHTA, FQGNSA) derive from the germline V gene. From the cysteine through the phenylalanine, the CDR3 covers 16 amino acids. Of all the DNA, just the CDR3 is kept, 48 bases in frame from base 1. Sequenced sample: blood. The rearrangement combines TRBV7-2 with TRBJ1-5, with a weak D call of TRBD1 (6 bases match). The source is a girl under 18 with multiple sclerosis. The DNA reads as follows: TGTGCCAGCAGCTTAGGGGCCGGCAGGGGTGGTCAGCCCCAGCATTTT. The translation is CASSLGAGRGGQPQHF.